This TCR beta chain appears in the sequencing data of a study of T cells after posttransplantation cyclophosphamide. The study, taken as a whole, reports: Donor-recipient repertoire similarity was low at 1-2 months, rising over year one. Recipient CMV seropositivity and CMV reactivation strongly tracked TRB clonality. Tissue-infiltrating T cells from skin or gut overlapped little with blood T cells.

The CDR3 loop spans 15 amino acids. V was clipped by 3 bases and J by 2 bases, with 8 bases between them. Germline V gene data show CDR1 as KGHSH and CDR2 as LQKENI. Points on this clone: The antigen remains undetermined.

The naive gate required viable CD3+CD4+ or CD3+CD8+ cells with CCR7+CD45RA+CD45RO-CD95-CD27+CD28+ phenotype. The related graft donor's blood sample was taken on the day of bone marrow donation. Produced via immunoSEQ multiplex PCR; TCRdb's table is partial and in-frame only. This table holds fewer than 20,000 clones, about 93% found once. The specimen was naive CD4+ T cells sorted from blood. This clonotype was sampled from a woman aged 50 to 65 in good health and a related stem cell transplant donor. The chain recombines TRBV18 with TRBJ2-6, with D possibly being TRBD1 (6 bases). The CDR3 DNA is TGTGCCAGCTCACCGGGGGCGGCTGGGGCCAACGTCCTGACTTTC. Translated, it gives CASSPGAAGANVLTF.